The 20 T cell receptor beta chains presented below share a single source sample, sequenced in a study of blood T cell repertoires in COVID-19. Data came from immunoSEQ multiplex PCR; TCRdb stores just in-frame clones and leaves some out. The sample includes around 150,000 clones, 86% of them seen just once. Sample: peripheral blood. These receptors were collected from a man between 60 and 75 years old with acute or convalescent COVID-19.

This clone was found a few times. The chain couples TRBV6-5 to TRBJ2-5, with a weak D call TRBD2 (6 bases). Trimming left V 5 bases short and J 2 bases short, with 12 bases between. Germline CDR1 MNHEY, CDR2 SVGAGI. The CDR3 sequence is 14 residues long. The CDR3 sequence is CASSRPGGQETQYF. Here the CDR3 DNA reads TGTGCCAGCAGTCGCCCCGGGGGACAAGAGACCCAGTACTTC.

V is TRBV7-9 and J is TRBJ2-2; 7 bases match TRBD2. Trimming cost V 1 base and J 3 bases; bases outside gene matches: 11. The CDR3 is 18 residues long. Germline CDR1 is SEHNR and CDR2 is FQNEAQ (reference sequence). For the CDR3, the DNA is TGTGCCAGCAGCTTAGAGGTGTTGGGGACTAAATACACCGGGGAGCTGTTTTTT. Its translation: CASSLEVLGTKYTGELFF.

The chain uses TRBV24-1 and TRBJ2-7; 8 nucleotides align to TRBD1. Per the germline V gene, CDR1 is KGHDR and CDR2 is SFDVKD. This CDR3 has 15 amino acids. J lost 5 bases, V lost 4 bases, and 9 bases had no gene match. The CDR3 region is CATSDPGTGLHEQYF. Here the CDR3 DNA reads TGTGCCACCAGTGACCCCGGGACAGGCTTACACGAGCAGTACTTC.

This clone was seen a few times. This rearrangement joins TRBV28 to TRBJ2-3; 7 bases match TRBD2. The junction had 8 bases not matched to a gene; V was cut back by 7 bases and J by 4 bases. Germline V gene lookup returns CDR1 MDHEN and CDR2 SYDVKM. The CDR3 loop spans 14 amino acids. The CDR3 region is CASTTRGEADTQYF. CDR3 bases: TGTGCCAGCACAACACGGGGGGAGGCAGATACGCAGTATTTT.

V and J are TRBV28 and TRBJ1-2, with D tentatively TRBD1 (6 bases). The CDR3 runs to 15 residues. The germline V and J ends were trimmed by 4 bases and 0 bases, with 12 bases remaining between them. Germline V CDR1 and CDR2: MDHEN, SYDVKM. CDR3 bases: TGTGCCAGCAGTTATGGGACACCTGCTAACTATGGCTACACCTTC. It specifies CASSYGTPANYGYTF.

The chain's CDR3 is CASRPINRVSEAFF. Written as DNA, the CDR3 is TGTGCCAGCAGGCCTATTAACCGGGTTAGTGAAGCTTTCTTT. The V call is TRBV27, the J call TRBJ1-1; D ambiguous. This CDR3 spans 14 amino acids. In germline, CDR1 is MNHEY, CDR2 SMNVEV (reference sequence). V was pared by 6 bases and J by 7 bases, with 18 bases between.

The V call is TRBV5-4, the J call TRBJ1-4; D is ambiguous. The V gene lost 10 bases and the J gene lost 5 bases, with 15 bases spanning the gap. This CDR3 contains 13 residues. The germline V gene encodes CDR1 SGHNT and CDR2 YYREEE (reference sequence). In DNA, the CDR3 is TGTGCCTGTCGGGGAGAATCGAATGAAAAACTGTTTTTT. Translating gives CACRGESNEKLFF.

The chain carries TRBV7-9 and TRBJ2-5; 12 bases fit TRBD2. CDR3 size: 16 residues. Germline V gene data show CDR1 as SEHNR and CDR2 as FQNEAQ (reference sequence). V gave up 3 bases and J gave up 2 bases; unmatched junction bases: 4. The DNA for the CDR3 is TGTGCCAGCAGCTTTTCTAGCGGGAGGGGTCAAGAGACCCAGTACTTC. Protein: CASSFSSGRGQETQYF.

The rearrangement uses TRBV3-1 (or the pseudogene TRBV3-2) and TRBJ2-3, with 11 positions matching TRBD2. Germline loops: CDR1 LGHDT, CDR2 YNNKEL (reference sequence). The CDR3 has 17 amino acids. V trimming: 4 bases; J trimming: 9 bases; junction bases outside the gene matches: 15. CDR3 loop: CASSPPSQTLAGVTQYF. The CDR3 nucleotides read TGTGCCAGCAGCCCCCCCTCTCAGACACTAGCGGGAGTGACGCAGTATTTT.

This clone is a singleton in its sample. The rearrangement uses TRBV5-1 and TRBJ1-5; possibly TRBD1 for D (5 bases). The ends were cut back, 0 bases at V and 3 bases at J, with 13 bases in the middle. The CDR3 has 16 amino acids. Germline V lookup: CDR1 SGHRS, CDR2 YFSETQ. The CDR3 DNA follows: TGCGCCAGCAGCTTGGGCCCCGACAGATACAATCAGCCCCAGCATTTT. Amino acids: CASSLGPDRYNQPQHF. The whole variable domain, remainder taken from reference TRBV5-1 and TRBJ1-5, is KAGVTQTPRYLIKTRGQQVTLSCSPISGHRSVSWYQQTPGQGLQFLFEYFSETQRNKGNFPGRFSGRQFSNSRSEMNVSTLELGDSALYLCASSLGPDRYNQPQHFGDGTRLSIL.

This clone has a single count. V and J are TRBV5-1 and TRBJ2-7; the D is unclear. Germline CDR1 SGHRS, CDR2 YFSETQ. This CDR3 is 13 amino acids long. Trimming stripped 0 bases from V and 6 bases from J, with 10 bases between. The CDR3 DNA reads TGCGCCAGCAGCTTGGACAGTACCACCGAGCAGTACTTC. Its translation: CASSLDSTTEQYF.

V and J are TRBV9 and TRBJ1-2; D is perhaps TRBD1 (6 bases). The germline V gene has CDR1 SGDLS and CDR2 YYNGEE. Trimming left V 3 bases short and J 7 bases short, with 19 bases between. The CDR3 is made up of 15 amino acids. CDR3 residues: CASSAYQGGAIGYTF. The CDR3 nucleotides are TGTGCCAGCAGCGCCTACCAAGGGGGGGCGATTGGCTACACCTTC. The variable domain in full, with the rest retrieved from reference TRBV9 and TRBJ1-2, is DSGVTQTPKHLITATGQRVTLRCSPRSGDLSVYWYQQSLDQGLQFLIQYYNGEERAKGNILERFSAQQFPDLHSELNLSSLELGDSALYFCASSAYQGGAIGYTFGSGTRLTVV.

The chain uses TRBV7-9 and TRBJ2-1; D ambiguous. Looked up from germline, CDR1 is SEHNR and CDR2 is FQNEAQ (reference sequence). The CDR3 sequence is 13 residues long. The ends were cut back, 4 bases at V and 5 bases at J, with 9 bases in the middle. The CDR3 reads CASSSRLDNEQFF. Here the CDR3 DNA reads TGTGCCAGCAGCTCCCGACTTGACAATGAGCAGTTCTTC.

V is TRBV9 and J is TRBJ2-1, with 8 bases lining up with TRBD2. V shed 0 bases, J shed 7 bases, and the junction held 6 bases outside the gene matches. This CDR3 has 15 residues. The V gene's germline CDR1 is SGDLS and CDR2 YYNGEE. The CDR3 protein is CASSVGGSGINEQFF. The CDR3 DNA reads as TGTGCCAGCAGCGTAGGCGGTAGCGGGATAAATGAGCAGTTCTTC.

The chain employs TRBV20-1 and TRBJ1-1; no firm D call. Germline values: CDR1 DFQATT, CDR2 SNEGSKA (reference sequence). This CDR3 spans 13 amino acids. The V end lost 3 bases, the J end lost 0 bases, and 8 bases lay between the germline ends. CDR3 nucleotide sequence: TGCAGTGCTAGTAAAACAGTGAACACTGAAGCTTTCTTT. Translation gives CSASKTVNTEAFF.

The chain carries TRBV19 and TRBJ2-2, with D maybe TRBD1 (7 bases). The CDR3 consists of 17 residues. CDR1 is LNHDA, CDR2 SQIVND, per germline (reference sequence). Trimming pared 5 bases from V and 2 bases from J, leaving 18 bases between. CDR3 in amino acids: CASSPRRGTVNTGELFF. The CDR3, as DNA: TGTGCCAGTAGTCCCCGCCGGGGGACAGTAAACACCGGGGAGCTGTTTTTT.

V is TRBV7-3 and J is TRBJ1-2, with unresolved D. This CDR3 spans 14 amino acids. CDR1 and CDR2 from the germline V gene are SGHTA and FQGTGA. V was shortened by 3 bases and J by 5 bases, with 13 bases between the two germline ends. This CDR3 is CASSLRSLAYGYTF. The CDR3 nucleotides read TGTGCCAGCAGCTTGAGGTCATTGGCGTATGGCTACACCTTC.

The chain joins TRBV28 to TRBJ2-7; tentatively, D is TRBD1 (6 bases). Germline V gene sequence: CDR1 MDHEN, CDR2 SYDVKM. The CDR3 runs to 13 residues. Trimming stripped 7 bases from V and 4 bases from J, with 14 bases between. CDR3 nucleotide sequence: TGTGCCAGCACACAGGGAAATAGGTACGAGCAGTACTTC. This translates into CASTQGNRYEQYF.

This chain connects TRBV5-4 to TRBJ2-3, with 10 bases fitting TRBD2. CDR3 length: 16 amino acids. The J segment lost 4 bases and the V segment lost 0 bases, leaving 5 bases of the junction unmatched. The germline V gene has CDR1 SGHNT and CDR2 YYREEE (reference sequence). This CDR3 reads CASSLGLLAGADTQYF. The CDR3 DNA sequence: TGTGCCAGCAGCTTGGGGTTGCTAGCGGGAGCAGATACGCAGTATTTT. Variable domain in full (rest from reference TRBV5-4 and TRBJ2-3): ETGVTQSPTHLIKTRGQQVTLRCSSQSGHNTVSWYQQALGQGPQFIFQYYREEENGRGNFPPRFSGLQFPNYSSELNVNALELDDSALYLCASSLGLLAGADTQYFGPGTRLTVL.

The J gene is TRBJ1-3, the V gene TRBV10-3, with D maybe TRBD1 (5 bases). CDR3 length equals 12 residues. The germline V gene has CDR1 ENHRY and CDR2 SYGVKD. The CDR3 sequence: CAHGGSGNTIYF. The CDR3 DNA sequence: TGTGCTCACGGGGGCTCTGGAAACACCATATATTTT.